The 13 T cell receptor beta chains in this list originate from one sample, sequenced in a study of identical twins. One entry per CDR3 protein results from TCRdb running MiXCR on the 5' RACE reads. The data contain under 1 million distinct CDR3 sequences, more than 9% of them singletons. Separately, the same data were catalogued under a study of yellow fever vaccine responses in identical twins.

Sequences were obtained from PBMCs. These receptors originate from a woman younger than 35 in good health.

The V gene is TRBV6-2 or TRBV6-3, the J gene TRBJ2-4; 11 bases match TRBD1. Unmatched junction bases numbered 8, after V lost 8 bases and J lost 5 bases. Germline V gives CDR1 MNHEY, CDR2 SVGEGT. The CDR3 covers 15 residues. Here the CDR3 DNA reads TGTGCCAGCGGGTCGGACAGGGGGCTCGAAAACATTCAGTACTTC. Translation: CASGSDRGLENIQYF.

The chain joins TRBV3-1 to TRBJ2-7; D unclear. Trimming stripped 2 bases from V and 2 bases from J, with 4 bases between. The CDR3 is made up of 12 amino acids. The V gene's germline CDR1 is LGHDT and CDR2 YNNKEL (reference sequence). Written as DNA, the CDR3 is TGTGCCAGCAGCCAACGTACCTACGAGCAGTACTTC. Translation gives CASSQRTYEQYF.

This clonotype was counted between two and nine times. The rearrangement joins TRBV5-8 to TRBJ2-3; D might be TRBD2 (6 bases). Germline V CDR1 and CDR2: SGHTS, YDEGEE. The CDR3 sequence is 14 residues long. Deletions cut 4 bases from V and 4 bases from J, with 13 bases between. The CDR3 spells CASSLWTTPDTQYF. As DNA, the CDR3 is TGTGCCAGCAGCCTGTGGACTACCCCAGATACGCAGTATTTT.

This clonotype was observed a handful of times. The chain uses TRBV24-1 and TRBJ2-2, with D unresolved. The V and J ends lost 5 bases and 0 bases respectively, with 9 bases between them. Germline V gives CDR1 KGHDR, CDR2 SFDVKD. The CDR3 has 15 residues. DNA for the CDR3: TGTGCCACCAGTGGGCCCGAAACGAACACCGGGGAGCTGTTTTTT. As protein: CATSGPETNTGELFF.

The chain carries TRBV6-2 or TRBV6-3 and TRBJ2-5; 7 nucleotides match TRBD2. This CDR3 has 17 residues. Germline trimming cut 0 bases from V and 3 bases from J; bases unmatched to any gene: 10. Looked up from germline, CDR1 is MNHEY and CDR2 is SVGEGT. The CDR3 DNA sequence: TGTGCCAGCAGTTACTCGCAGTGGGAGCGGGGAAAAGAGACCCAGTACTTC. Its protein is CASSYSQWERGKETQYF.

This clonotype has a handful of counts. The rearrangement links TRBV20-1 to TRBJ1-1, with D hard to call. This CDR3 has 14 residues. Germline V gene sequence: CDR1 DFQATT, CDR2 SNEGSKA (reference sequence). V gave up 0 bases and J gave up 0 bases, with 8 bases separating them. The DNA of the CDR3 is TGCAGTGCTAGAGATCTGGTCATGAACACTGAAGCTTTCTTT. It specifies CSARDLVMNTEAFF.

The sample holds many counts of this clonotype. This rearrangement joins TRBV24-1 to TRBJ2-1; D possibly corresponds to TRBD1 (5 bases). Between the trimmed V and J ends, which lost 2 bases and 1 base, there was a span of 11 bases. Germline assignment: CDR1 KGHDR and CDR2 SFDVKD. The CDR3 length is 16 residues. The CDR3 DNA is TGTGCCACCAGTGATTGGGGTGGACAATCCTACAATGAGCAGTTCTTC. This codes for CATSDWGGQSYNEQFF.

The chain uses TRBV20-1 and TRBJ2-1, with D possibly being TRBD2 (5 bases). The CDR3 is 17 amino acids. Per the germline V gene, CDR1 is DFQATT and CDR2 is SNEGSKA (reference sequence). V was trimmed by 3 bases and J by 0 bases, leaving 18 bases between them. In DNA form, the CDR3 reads TGCAGTGCTAGTTCCGCTAGCTGGGTGAACTCCTACAATGAGCAGTTCTTC. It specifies CSASSASWVNSYNEQFF.

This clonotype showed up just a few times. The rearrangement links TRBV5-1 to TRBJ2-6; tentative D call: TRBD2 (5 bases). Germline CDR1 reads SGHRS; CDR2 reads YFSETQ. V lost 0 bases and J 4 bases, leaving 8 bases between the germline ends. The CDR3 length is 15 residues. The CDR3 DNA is TGCGCCAGCAGCTTGGCCGGGATCGGGGCCAACGTCCTGACTTTC. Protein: CASSLAGIGANVLTF.

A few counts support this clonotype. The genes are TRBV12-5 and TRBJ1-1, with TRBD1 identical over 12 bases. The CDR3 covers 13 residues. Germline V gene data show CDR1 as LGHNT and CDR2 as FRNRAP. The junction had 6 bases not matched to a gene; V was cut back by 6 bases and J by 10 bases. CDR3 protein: CASGKGQGAGAFF. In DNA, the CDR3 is TGTGCTAGTGGAAAGGGACAGGGGGCTGGAGCTTTCTTT.

Written as DNA, the CDR3 is TGTGCCAGCAAGCGACAGGGTGGGACCGGGGAGCTGTTTTTT. It codes for CASKRQGGTGELFF. V gene TRBV28 combines with J gene TRBJ2-2; 7 bases are shared with TRBD1. This CDR3 has 14 amino acids. Germline CDR1 is MDHEN and CDR2 is SYDVKM. The J segment lost 5 bases and the V segment lost 7 bases, leaving 7 bases of the junction unmatched.

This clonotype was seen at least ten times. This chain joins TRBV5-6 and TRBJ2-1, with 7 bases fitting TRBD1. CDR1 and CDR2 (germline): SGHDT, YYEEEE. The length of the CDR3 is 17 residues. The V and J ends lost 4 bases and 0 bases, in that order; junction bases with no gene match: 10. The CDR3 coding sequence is TGTGCCAGCAGCCTGCCGTCGAGGGGGCTCTCCTACAATGAGCAGTTCTTC. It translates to CASSLPSRGLSYNEQFF.

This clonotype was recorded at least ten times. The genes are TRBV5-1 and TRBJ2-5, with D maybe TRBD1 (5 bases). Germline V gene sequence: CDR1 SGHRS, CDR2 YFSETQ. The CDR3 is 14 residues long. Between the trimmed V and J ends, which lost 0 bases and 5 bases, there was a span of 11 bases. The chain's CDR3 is CASSLVGASETQYF. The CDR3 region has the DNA TGCGCCAGCAGCTTGGTAGGGGCGTCTGAGACCCAGTACTTC.